The following is a TCR beta chain sequence with its context. The antigen is undetermined. This specimen comes from a study of T cell responses to AZD1222 COVID-19 vaccine. Whole-study results and caveats: Recipients of two AZD1222 doses showed rising Spike-specific TCR breadth and depth. Close to half of spike-specific TCRs reportedly recognize unmutated variant regions. There were mostly white British donors and more females than males, and clonal diversity was possibly underestimated. Only a handful of AZD1222 recipients were seropositive at baseline.

Assay: immunoSEQ multiplex PCR; the TCRdb copy retains only in-frame clones and omits some. The data contain more than 95,000 clones, roughly 90% of them singletons. The source was peripheral blood, collected on day 0 of AZD1222 vaccination. The source is an adult in good health.

DNA for the CDR3: TGTGCCATCCTGAGGGGGGGACAGAACACTGAAGCTTTCTTT. Translated: CAILRGGQNTEAFF. The chain combines TRBV10-3 with TRBJ1-1, with D possibly being TRBD1 (6 bases). Germline V lookup: CDR1 ENHRY, CDR2 SYGVKD. V lost 8 bases to trimming and J lost 1 base, with 14 bases between them. The CDR3 has 14 residues.